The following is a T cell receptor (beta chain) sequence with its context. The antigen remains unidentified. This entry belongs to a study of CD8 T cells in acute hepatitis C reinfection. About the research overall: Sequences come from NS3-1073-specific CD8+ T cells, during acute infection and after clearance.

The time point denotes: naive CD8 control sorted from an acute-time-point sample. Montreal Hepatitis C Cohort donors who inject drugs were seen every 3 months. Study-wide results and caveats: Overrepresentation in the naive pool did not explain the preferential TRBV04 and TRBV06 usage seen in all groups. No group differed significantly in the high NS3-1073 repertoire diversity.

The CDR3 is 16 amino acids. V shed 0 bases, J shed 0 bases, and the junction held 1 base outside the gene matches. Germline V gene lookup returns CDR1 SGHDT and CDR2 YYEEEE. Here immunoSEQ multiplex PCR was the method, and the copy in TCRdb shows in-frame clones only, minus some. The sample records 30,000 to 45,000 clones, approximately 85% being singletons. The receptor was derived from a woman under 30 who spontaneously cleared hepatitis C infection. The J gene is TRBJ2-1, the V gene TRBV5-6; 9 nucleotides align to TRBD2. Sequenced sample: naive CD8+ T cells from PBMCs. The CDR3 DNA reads TGTGCCAGCAGCTTGGGACTAGCGGACTCCTACAATGAGCAGTTCTTC. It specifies CASSLGLADSYNEQFF. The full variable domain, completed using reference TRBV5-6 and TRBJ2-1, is DAGVTQSPTHLIKTRGQQVTLRCSPKSGHDTVSWYQQALGQGPQFIFQYYEEEERQRGNFPDRFSGHQFPNYSSELNVNALLLGDSALYLCASSLGLADSYNEQFFGPGTRLTVL.